This is a list of T cell receptor beta chains from one sample in a study of blood T cell repertoires in COVID-19. TCRdb's copy holds only in-frame clones and misses some; the assay was immunoSEQ multiplex PCR. The data show some 69,000 clones, 80% to 95% seen once. Sequencing input: peripheral blood. These receptors came from a man aged 45-65 years with COVID-19, enrolled during active disease. Each CDR3 is given with its conserved first and last residue. D genes are given only for firm matches. Clone sizes are given selectively: once, few, many, or a class where the clone is expanded.

clone_size,d_call,v_call,j_call,cdr3_aa,cdr3_nt
NA,NA,TRBV7-9,TRBJ2-7,CASSAPAVDEQYF,TGTGCCAGCAGCGCACCCGCGGTAGACGAGCAGTACTTC
NA,NA,TRBV5-1,TRBJ2-1,CATAPSDLYNEQFF,TGCGCCACTGCCCCTAGCGACCTCTACAATGAGCAGTTCTTC
NA,NA,TRBV9,TRBJ2-5,CASSVGVSSPETQYF,TGTGCCAGCAGCGTAGGTGTTTCTAGCCCGGAGACCCAGTACTTC
NA,NA,TRBV19,TRBJ1-5,CASSQGLTDNQPQHF,TGTGCCAGTAGCCAGGGGCTTACGGACAATCAGCCCCAGCATTTT
NA,NA,TRBV3-1/TRBV3-2,TRBJ1-3,CASSPRAVSGNTIYF,TGTGCCAGCAGCCCCAGGGCGGTTTCGGGAAACACCATATATTTT
NA,TRBD1,TRBV27,TRBJ1-5,CASSPLAGTGNQPQHF,TGTGCCAGCAGCCCGCTAGCCGGGACAGGGAACCAACCCCAGCATTTT
NA,NA,TRBV4-3,TRBJ2-7,CASSHRDNPYEQYF,TGCGCCAGCAGCCACCGGGACAACCCCTACGAGCAGTACTTC
NA,NA,TRBV15,TRBJ2-5,CATSRDLGGGGAVTQYF,TGTGCCACCAGCAGAGATCTAGGCGGAGGCGGGGCAGTGACCCAGTACTTC
NA,TRBD2,TRBV6-6,TRBJ2-7,CASSPKRTSGSSYEQYF,TGTGCCAGCAGTCCGAAAAGGACTAGCGGGAGCTCCTACGAGCAGTACTTC
NA,TRBD2,TRBV12-3/TRBV12-4,TRBJ2-1,CASSRLAGNEQFF,TGTGCCAGCAGTAGACTAGCGGGGAATGAGCAGTTCTTC
NA,NA,TRBV28,TRBJ2-7,CASSLSGRRDEQYF,TGTGCCAGCAGTTTATCGGGGAGAAGGGACGAGCAGTACTTC
NA,TRBD2,TRBV11-2,TRBJ2-5,CASSSFLPGSGRGETQYF,TGTGCCAGCAGCTCTTTCCTACCCGGGAGCGGGAGAGGAGAGACCCAGTACTTC
NA,NA,TRBV12-3/TRBV12-4,TRBJ1-2,CASNRGSYYGYTF,TGTGCCAGTAACAGAGGGAGTTACTATGGCTACACCTTC
NA,NA,TRBV18,TRBJ1-4,CASSPGLQAEKLFF,TGTGCCAGCTCGCCCGGATTACAGGCTGAAAAACTGTTTTTT
NA,TRBD1,TRBV4-1,TRBJ2-7,CASSQGRGQGSYEQYF,TGCGCCAGCAGCCAAGGGAGAGGACAGGGTAGCTACGAGCAGTACTTC
NA,NA,TRBV7-2,TRBJ2-7,CASSLGGSVNEQYF,TGTGCCAGCAGCTTAGGGGGCTCGGTAAACGAGCAGTACTTC
NA,TRBD1,TRBV6-6,TRBJ1-1,CASTNAEDRGAFF,TGTGCCAGCACTAACGCCGAGGACAGGGGTGCTTTCTTT
NA,NA,TRBV19,TRBJ2-2,CASSIGVAGELFF,TGTGCCAGTAGTATAGGAGTTGCCGGGGAGCTGTTTTTT
NA,TRBD1,TRBV11-3,TRBJ2-1,CASSPGTGLYNEQFF,TGTGCCAGCAGCCCCGGGACAGGGCTCTACAATGAGCAGTTCTTC
few,TRBD2,TRBV5-4,TRBJ2-1,CASSPTSGFYNEQFF,TGTGCCAGCAGCCCGACTAGCGGGTTCTACAATGAGCAGTTCTTC
NA,TRBD1,TRBV7-2,TRBJ1-1,CASSLRTGNTEAFF,TGTGCCAGCAGCTTGCGGACAGGAAACACTGAAGCTTTCTTT
NA,TRBD1,TRBV9,TRBJ1-3,CASSRQGLGNTIYF,TGTGCCAGCAGCAGACAGGGTTTGGGAAACACCATATATTTT
NA,NA,TRBV7-2,TRBJ1-1,CASSPQVGGGTEAFF,TGTGCCAGCAGCCCACAGGTAGGGGGTGGCACTGAAGCTTTCTTT
NA,NA,TRBV28,TRBJ1-6,CASSLTGSYNSPLHF,TGTGCCAGCAGTCTGACAGGCTCCTATAATTCACCCCTCCACTTT
NA,TRBD1,TRBV6-5,TRBJ2-7,CASSNDRASYEQYF,TGTGCCAGCAGTAACGACAGGGCCTCCTACGAGCAGTACTTC
NA,TRBD1,TRBV6-4,TRBJ2-1,CASSDSGTGGYNEQFF,TGTGCCAGCAGTGACTCTGGGACAGGGGGCTACAATGAGCAGTTCTTC
few,TRBD1,TRBV5-1,TRBJ1-3,CASSGTGTGSGNTIYF,TGCGCCAGCAGCGGAACCGGGACAGGGTCTGGAAACACCATATATTTT
NA,NA,TRBV24-1,TRBJ2-1,CATRSGTLNYNEQFF,TGTGCCACCAGGTCCGGGACTCTGAATTACAATGAGCAGTTCTTC
NA,NA,TRBV30,TRBJ1-4,CAWSYGVSVTNEKLFF,TGTGCCTGGAGTTACGGTGTTAGCGTGACTAATGAAAAACTGTTTTTT
once,NA,TRBV19,TRBJ1-2,CASSMGQGNGYTF,TGTGCCAGTAGTATGGGGCAGGGCAATGGCTACACCTTC
NA,TRBD1,TRBV6-5,TRBJ1-1,CASSLGQGWDTEAFF,TGTGCCAGCAGTCTCGGACAGGGCTGGGACACTGAAGCTTTCTTT
NA,NA,TRBV12-5,TRBJ2-2,CASGLVKLILSSLHTGELFF,TGTGCTAGTGGTTTGGTAAAGTTGATCCTCTCTAGCTTGCACACCGGGGAGCTGTTTTTT
NA,TRBD1,TRBV11-2,TRBJ1-1,CASTRTGSTEAFF,TGTGCCAGCACCCGGACAGGGTCCACTGAAGCTTTCTTT
NA,TRBD1,TRBV12-5,TRBJ2-2,CASGQTGGTPSGELFF,TGTGCTAGTGGGCAAACAGGGGGAACTCCGTCCGGGGAGCTGTTTTTT
NA,TRBD1,TRBV7-9,TRBJ1-1,CASSSPRGRDTEAFF,TGTGCCAGCAGCTCCCCCAGGGGGCGAGACACTGAAGCTTTCTTT
NA,TRBD2,TRBV3-1/TRBV3-2,TRBJ2-7,CASSPGLGLGYEQYF,TGTGCCAGCAGCCCCGGACTAGGATTAGGCTACGAGCAGTACTTC
NA,TRBD1,TRBV5-1,TRBJ1-4,CASSATLTGAGEKLFF,TGCGCCAGCAGCGCAACGCTGACAGGGGCGGGAGAAAAACTGTTTTTT
NA,NA,TRBV5-1,TRBJ2-2,CASSREQPNTGELFF,TGCGCCAGCAGCCGGGAGCAACCGAACACCGGGGAGCTGTTTTTT
NA,NA,TRBV12-2,TRBJ1-3,CASRPDRGNFGNTIYF,TGTGCAAGTCGCCCGGACAGGGGAAACTTTGGGAACACCATATATTTT
NA,NA,TRBV5-1,TRBJ1-2,CASSASVTNYGYTF,TGCGCCAGCAGCGCATCGGTCACCAACTATGGCTACACCTTC
NA,TRBD1,TRBV7-2,TRBJ2-2,CASSLVRAGGTGELFF,TGTGCCAGCAGCTTAGTTAGGGCAGGGGGAACCGGGGAGCTGTTTTTT
NA,TRBD1,TRBV19,TRBJ1-5,CASSMGQGGNQPQHF,TGTGCCAGTAGTATGGGACAGGGCGGCAATCAGCCCCAGCATTTT
NA,TRBD1,TRBV19,TRBJ1-2,CASSKGQGASGYTF,TGTGCCAGTAGTAAGGGACAGGGGGCGAGCGGCTACACCTTC
NA,TRBD2,TRBV7-2,TRBJ2-3,CASSPGPSGITDTQYF,TGTGCCAGCAGCCCGGGGCCTAGCGGGATCACAGATACGCAGTATTTT
NA,TRBD1,TRBV6-5,TRBJ2-2,CASKPGGYPGELFF,TGTGCCAGCAAACCAGGGGGCTACCCCGGGGAGCTGTTTTTT
NA,NA,TRBV30,TRBJ2-7,CAWSAGPTYEQYF,TGTGCCTGGAGTGCAGGGCCGACCTACGAGCAGTACTTC
NA,TRBD2,TRBV7-2,TRBJ2-7,CASSLAGGSTYEQYF,TGTGCCAGCAGCTTGGCGGGGGGCTCGACCTACGAGCAGTACTTC
NA,TRBD1,TRBV10-3,TRBJ2-7,CASGDREYEQYF,TGTGCCTCGGGGGACAGGGAGTACGAGCAGTACTTC
NA,TRBD2,TRBV29-1,TRBJ2-7,CSVVRTSGSYEQYF,TGCAGCGTTGTTAGGACTAGCGGCTCCTACGAGCAGTACTTC
NA,NA,TRBV18,TRBJ2-4,CASSPPPPCF,TGTGCCAGCTCACCACCCCCCCCGTGCTTC